This T cell receptor beta chain derives from a study of beta chain features in type 1 diabetes. This clone showed up just a few times. Antigen specificity is unknown. Of the isolated RNA, all was reverse transcribed, and so the sequenced material was expressed TCRB transcripts. Generated by immunoSEQ multiplex PCR, the TCRdb table keeps only in-frame clones and is missing some. The sample holds 100,000 to 150,000 clones, 7% to 10% seen once. Germline loops: CDR1 SGHNT, CDR2 YYREEE (reference sequence). The trim removed 4 bases at V and 5 bases at J, leaving 7 bases unmatched. The CDR3 runs 15 residues. The study's findings and limits: Across all four CD4+ subsets, people with type 1 diabetes showed modestly shorter TCRB CDR3s.

The V call is TRBV5-4, the J call TRBJ2-5, with TRBD2 matching 11 bases. The receptor was isolated from a man between 25 and 39 years old with type 1 diabetes. Sequenced sample: central memory CD4+ T cells from blood. The CDR3 region is CASSPEGLAVETQYF. The CDR3 coding sequence is TGTGCCAGCAGCCCCGAGGGACTAGCGGTCGAGACCCAGTACTTC.